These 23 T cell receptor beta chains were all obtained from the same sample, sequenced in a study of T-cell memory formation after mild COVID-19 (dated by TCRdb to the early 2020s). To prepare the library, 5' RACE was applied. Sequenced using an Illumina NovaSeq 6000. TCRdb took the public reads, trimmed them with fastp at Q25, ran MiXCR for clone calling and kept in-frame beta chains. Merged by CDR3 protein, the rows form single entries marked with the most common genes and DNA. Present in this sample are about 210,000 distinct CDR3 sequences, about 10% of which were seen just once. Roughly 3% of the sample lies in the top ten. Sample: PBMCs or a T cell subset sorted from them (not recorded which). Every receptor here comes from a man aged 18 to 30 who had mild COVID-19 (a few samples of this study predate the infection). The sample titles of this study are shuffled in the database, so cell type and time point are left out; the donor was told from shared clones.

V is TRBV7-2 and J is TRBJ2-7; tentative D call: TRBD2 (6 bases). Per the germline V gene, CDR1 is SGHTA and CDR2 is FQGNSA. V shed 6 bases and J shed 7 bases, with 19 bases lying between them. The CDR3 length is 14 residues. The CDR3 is CASSSLGARGEQYV. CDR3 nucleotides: TGTGCCAGCAGTAGCTTAGGGGCCCGGGGGGAGCAGTACGTC.

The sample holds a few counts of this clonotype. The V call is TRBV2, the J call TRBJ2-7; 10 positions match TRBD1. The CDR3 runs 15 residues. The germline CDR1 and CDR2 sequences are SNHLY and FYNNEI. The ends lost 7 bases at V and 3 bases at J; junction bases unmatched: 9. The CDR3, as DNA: TGTGCCAGCAAAGTCGCGGGACAGGGGCTCTACGAGCAGTACTTC. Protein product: CASKVAGQGLYEQYF.

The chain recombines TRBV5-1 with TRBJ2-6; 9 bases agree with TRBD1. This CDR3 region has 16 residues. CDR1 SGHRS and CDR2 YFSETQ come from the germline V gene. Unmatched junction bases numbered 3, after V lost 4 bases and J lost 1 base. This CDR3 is CASSMTGGSGANVLTF. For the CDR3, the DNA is TGCGCCAGCAGCATGACAGGGGGATCTGGGGCCAACGTCCTGACTTTC.

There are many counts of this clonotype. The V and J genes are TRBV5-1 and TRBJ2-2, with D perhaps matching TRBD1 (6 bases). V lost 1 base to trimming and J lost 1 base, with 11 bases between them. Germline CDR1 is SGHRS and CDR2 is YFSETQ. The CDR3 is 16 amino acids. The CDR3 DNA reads TGCGCCAGCAGCTTGTTCCCGGGACAGAACACCGGGGAGCTGTTTTTT. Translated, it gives CASSLFPGQNTGELFF.

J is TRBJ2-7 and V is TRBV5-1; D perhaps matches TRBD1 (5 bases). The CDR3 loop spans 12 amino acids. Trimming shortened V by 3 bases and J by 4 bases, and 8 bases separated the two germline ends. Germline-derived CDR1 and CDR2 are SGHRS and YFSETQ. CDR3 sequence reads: CASSWGDYEQYF. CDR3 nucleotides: TGCGCCAGCAGCTGGGGCGATTACGAGCAGTACTTC.

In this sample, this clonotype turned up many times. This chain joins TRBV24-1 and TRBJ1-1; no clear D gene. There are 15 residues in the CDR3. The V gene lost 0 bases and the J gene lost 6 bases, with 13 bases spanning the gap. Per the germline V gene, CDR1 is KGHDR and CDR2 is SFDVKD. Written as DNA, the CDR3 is TGTGCCACCAGTGATTTGGGCACACTCAGGCCTGAAGCTTTCTTT. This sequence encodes CATSDLGTLRPEAFF.

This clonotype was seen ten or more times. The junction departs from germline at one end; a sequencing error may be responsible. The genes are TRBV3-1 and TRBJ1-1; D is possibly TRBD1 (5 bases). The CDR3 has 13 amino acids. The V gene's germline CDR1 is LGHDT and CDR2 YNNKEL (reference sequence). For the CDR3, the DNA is TGTGCCAGCAGCCAAGACGGGGCGGCTGAGGCTTTCTTT. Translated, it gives CASSQDGAAEAFF.

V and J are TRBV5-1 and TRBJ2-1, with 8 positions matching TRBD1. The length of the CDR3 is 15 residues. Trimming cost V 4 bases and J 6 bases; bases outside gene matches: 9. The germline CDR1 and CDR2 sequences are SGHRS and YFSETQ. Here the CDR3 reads CASSTETGGGNEQFF. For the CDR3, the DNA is TGCGCCAGCAGCACCGAAACAGGGGGAGGCAATGAGCAGTTCTTC.

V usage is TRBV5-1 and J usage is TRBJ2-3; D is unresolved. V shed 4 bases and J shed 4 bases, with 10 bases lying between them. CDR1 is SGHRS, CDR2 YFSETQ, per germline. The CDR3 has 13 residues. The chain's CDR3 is CASSIVGPDTQYF. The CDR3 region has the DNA TGCGCCAGCAGCATCGTTGGGCCAGATACGCAGTATTTT.

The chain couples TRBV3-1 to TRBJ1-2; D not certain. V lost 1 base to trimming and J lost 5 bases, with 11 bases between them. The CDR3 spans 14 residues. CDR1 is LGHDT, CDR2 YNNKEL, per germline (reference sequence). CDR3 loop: CASSQGMEWYGYTF. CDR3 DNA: TGTGCCAGCAGCCAAGGAATGGAGTGGTATGGCTACACCTTC.

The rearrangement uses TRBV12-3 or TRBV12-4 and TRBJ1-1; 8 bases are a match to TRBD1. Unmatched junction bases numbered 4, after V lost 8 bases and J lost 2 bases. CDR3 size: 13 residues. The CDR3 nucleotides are TGTGCCAGCGGGGACAGGAGAAACACTGAAGCTTTCTTT. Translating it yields CASGDRRNTEAFF.

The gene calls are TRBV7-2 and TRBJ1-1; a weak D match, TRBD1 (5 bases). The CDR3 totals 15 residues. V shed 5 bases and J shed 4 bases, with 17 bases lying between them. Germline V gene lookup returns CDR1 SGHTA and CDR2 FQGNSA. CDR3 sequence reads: CASSRNALGGTEAFF. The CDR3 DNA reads TGTGCCAGCAGCCGTAATGCCTTGGGGGGCACTGAAGCTTTCTTT.

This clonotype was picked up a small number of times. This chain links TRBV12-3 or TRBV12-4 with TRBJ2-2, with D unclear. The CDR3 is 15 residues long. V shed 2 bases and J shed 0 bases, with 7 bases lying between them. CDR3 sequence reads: CASSLFGSNTGELFF. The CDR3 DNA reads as TGTGCCAGCAGTTTATTCGGATCGAACACCGGGGAGCTGTTTTTT.

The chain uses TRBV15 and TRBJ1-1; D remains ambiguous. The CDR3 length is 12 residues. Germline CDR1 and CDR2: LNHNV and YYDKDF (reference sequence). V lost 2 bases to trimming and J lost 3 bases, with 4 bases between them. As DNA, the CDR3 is TGTGCCACCAGCAGACTGGACACTGAAGCTTTCTTT. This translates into CATSRLDTEAFF.

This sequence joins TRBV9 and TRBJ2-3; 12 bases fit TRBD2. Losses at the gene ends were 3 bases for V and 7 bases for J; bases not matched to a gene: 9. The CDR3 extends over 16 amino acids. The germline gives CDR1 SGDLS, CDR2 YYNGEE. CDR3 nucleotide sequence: TGTGCCAGCAGCGCCCGGACTAGCGGGGTCGCTAATACGCAGTATTTT. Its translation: CASSARTSGVANTQYF.

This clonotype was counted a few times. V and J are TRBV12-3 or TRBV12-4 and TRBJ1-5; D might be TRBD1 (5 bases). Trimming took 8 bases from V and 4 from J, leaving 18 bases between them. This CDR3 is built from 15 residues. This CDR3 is CASGGPAGPNQPQHF. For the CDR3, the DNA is TGTGCCAGCGGTGGTCCAGCAGGGCCTAATCAGCCCCAGCATTTT.

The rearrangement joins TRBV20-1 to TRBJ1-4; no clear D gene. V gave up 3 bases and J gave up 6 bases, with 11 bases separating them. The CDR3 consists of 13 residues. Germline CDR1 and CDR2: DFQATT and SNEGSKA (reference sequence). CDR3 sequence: CSARDPEHEKLFF. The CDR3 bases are TGCAGTGCTAGGGACCCGGAGCATGAAAAACTGTTTTTT.

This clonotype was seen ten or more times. CDR3 in amino acids: CASSLSGVDTGELFF. DNA for the CDR3: TGTGCCAGCAGCTTATCCGGGGTGGACACCGGGGAGCTGTTTTTT. The chain joins TRBV7-2 to TRBJ2-2, with D possibly being TRBD2 (5 bases). Trimming shortened V by 2 bases and J by 3 bases, and 10 bases separated the two germline ends. Germline V gene sequence: CDR1 SGHTA, CDR2 FQGNSA. This CDR3 is built from 15 residues. Full variable domain (missing parts from reference TRBV7-2 and TRBJ2-2): GAGVSQSPSNKVTEKGKDVELRCDPISGHTALYWYRQSLGQGLEFLIYFQGNSAPDKSGLPSDRFSAERTGGSVSTLTIQRTQQEDSAVYLCASSLSGVDTGELFFGEGSRLTVL.

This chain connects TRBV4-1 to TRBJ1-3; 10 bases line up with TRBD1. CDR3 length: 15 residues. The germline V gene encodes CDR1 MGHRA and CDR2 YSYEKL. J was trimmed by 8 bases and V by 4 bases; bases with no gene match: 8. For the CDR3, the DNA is TGCGCCAGCAGCCGACAGGGGGCCGGGCTCTACACCATATATTTT. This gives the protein CASSRQGAGLYTIYF.

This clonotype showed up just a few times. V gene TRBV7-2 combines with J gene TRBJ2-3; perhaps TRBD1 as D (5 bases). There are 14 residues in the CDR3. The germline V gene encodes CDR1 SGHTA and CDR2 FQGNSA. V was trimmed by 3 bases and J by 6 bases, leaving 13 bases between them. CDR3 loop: CASSFPRWGDTQYF. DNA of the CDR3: TGTGCCAGCAGCTTCCCTAGGTGGGGCGATACGCAGTATTTT.

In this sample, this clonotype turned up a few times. The CDR3 DNA sequence: TGTGCCAGCTCTGCGGCGGGATCACCCCTCCACTTT. Its protein product is CASSAAGSPLHF. The chain couples TRBV12-3 or TRBV12-4 to TRBJ1-6, with unresolved D. The CDR3 contains 12 residues. V was cut by 8 bases and J by 10 bases, with 12 bases left in between.

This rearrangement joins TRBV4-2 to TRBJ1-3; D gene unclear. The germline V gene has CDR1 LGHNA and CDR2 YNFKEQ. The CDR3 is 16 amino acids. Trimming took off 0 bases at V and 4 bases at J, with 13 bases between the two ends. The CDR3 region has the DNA TGTGCCAGCAGCCAAGATGGGTACTCCCCCGGAAACACCATATATTTT. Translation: CASSQDGYSPGNTIYF.

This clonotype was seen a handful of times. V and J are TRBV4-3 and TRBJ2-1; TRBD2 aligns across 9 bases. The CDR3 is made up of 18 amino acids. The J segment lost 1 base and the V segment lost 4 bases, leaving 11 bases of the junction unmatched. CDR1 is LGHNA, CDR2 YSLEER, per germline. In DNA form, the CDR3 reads TGCGCCAGCAGCCCGCTGGCGGGGGGGCTCGGGTCCTACAATGAGCAGTTCTTC. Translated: CASSPLAGGLGSYNEQFF.